Sequencing of this TCR beta chain was carried out in a study of siplizumab effects on memory and regulatory T cells. Study-wide results and caveats: Suppression by proliferating Tregs derived from siplizumab cultures was not verified. With siplizumab, cumulative frequency of CD4+ memory-derived alloreactive sequences dropped significantly.

Trimming left V 8 bases short and J 10 bases short, with 17 bases between. CDR3 length equals 12 residues. The V gene's germline CDR1 is SEHNR and CDR2 FQNEAQ (reference sequence). Concerning this clone itself: Its specificity is unknown.

In each sample, around 96,000 TCR templates were assayed. Profiling relied on immunoSEQ multiplex PCR, and the TCRdb table lists in-frame clones only, not all of them. The sample consists of some 80,000 clones, 85% to 95% of them appearing once. This receptor was taken from a human donor in good health. Sample: CD8+ T cells sorted from blood. V is TRBV7-9 and J is TRBJ2-5; D is undetermined. CDR3 region: CASDGLLGDQYF. The CDR3 DNA is TGTGCCAGCGACGGGCTACTTGGGGACCAGTACTTC. The variable domain in full, completed from reference TRBV7-9 and TRBJ2-5, reads DTGVSQNPRHKITKRGQNVTFRCDPISEHNRLYWYRQTLGQGPEFLTYFQNEAQLEKSRLLSDRFSAERPKGSFSTLEIQRTEQGDSAMYLCASDGLLGDQYFGPGTRLLVL.